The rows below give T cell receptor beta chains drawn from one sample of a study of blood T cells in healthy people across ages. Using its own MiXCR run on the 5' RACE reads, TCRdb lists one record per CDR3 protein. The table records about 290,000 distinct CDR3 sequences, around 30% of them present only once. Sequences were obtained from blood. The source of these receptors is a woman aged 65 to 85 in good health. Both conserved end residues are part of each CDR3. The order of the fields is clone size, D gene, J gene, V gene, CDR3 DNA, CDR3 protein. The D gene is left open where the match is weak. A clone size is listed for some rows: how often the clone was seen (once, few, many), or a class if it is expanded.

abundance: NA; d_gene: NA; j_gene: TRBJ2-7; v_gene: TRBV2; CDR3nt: TGTGCCAGCCAACAGGGTTACGAAGAGCAGTACTTC; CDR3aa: CASQQGYEEQYF
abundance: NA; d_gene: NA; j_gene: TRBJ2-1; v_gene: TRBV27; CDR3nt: TGTGCCAGCAGAGTGGGACTGAGATCCTACAATGAGCAGTTCTTC; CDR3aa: CASRVGLRSYNEQFF
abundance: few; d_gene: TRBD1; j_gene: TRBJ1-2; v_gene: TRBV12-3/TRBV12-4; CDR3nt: TGTGCCAGCAGTTTACAGGGGGCGAAAGGCTACACCTTC; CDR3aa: CASSLQGAKGYTF
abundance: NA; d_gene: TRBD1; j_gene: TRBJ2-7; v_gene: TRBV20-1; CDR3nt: TGCAGTGCGCCGGGACAGGTCTACGAGCAGTACTTC; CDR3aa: CSAPGQVYEQYF
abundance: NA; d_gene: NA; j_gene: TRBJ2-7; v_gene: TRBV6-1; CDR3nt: TGTGCCGGGGGTGAAGTGGGGCGGCTGAGCTCCTACGAGCAGTACTTC; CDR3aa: CAGGEVGRLSSYEQYF
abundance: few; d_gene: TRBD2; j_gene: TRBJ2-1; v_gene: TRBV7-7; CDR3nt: TGTGCTAGCAGCAAATACGGGACTAGCGGCCTCAATGAGCAGTTCTTC; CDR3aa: CASSKYGTSGLNEQFF
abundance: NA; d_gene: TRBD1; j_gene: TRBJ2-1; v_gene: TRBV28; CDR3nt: TGTGCCAGCAGTAGAGCCGGGACAGGTTACAATGAGCAGTTCTTC; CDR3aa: CASSRAGTGYNEQFF
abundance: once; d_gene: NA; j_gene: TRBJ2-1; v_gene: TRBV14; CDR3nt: TGTGCCAGCAGCCAAGATATCGGCCGAGGGGCCAATGAGCAGTTCTTC; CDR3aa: CASSQDIGRGANEQFF
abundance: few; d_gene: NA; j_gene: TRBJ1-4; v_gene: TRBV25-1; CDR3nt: TGTGCCAGCAGCGAAGGGGGGGGAGGGGAAAAACTGTTTTTT; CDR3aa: CASSEGGGGEKLFF
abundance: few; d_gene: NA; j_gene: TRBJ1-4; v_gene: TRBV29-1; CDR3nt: TGCAGCGTTCCCGATGGGTTAAATGAAAAACTGTTTTTT; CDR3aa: CSVPDGLNEKLFF
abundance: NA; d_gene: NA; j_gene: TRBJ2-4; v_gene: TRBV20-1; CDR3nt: TGCAGTGCTAAGCGGGCCAGGGTCGCAGATTCTTGGTCCTCTAAAAACATTCAGTACTTC; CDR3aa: CSAKRARVADSWSSKNIQYF
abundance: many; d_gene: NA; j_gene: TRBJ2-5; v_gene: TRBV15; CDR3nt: TGTGCCACCAGCAGAGTTCCAGAGACCCAGTACTTC; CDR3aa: CATSRVPETQYF
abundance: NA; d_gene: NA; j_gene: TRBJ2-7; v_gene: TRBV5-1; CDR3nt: TGCGCCAGCAGCTATTACTCGGGGTCCTACGAGCAGTACTTC; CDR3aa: CASSYYSGSYEQYF
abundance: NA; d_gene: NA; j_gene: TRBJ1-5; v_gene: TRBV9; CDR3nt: TGTGCCAGCAGCGGCGGGACGGGTAGCAATCAGCCCCAGCATTTT; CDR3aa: CASSGGTGSNQPQHF
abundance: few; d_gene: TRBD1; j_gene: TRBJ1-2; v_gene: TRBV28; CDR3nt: TGTGCCAGCGGGGGACAGGGGGCGGAAGGCTACACCTTC; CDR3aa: CASGGQGAEGYTF
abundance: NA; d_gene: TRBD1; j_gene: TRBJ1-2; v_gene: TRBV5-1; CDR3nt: TGCGCCAGCAGCTTCCCTGGACAGGACTATGGCTACACCTTC; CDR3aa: CASSFPGQDYGYTF
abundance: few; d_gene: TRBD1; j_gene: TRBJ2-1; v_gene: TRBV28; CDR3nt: TGTGCCAGCAGTTCTCAGGGACAGGGTTGGGGAAATGAGCAGTTCTTC; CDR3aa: CASSSQGQGWGNEQFF
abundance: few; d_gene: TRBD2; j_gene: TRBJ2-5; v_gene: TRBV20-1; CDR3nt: TGCAGTGCCCACCCAGGACTAGCGGGAGTAACAAAGGAGACCCAGTACTTC; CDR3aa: CSAHPGLAGVTKETQYF
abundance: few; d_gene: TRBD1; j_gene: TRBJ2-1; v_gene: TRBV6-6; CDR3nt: TGTGCCAGCAGTTACGGACAGGGTGATGAGCAGTTCTTC; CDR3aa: CASSYGQGDEQFF
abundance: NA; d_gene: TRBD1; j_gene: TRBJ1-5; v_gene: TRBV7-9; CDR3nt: TGTGCCAGCAGTACCGGGACAGGGTACGGGCCCCAGCATTTT; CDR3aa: CASSTGTGYGPQHF
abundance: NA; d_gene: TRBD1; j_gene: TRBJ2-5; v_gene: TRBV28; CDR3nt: TGTGCCAGTGTTCCCGACAGGGACCAAGAGACCCAGTACTTC; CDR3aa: CASVPDRDQETQYF
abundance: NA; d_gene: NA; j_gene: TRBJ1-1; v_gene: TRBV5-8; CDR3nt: TGTGCCAGCAGCCTCCGGAGGGTGAACACTGAAGCTTTCTTT; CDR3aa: CASSLRRVNTEAFF
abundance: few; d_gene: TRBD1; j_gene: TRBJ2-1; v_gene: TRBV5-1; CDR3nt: TGCGCCAGCAGCTCTTTAGACAGGGGAGGAAAAGAAGAGCAGTTCTTC; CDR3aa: CASSSLDRGGKEEQFF
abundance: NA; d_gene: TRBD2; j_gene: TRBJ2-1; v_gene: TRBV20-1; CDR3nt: TGCAGTGCTATCCTGACTAGCGGGCCGTACAATGAGCAGTTCTTC; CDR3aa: CSAILTSGPYNEQFF
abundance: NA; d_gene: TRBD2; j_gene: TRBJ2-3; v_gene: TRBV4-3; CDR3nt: TGCGCCAGCAGCCAAGAAGTGGGCCCAGGGCCTAGCGGGAGGAAGAGCACAGATACGCAGTATTTT; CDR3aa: CASSQEVGPGPSGRKSTDTQYF
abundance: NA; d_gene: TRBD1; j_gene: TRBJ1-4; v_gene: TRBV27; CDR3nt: TGTGCCAGCAAACCGGGGACAGGGGTGGGAACTAATGAAAAACTGTTTTTT; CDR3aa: CASKPGTGVGTNEKLFF
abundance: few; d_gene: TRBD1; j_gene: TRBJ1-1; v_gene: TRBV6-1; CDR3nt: TGTGCCAGCGGACAGGGGCCCACTGAAGCTTTCTTT; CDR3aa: CASGQGPTEAFF
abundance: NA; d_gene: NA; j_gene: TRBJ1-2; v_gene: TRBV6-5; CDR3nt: TGTGCCAGCAGTTACCGGGAACAGAATGGCTACACCTTC; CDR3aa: CASSYREQNGYTF
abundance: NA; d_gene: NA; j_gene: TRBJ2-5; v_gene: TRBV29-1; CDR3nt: TGCAGCGTTGCAGTGGGAGAGACCCAGTACTTC; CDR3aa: CSVAVGETQYF
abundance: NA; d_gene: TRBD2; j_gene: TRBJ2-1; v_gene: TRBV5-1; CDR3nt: TGCGCCAGCAGCTTGGGGCCTGGGGCGGGAGGTAGCAATGAGCAGTTCTTC; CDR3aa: CASSLGPGAGGSNEQFF
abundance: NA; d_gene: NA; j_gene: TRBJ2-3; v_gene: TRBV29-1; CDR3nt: TGCAGCGTTGCCCCTAGCAGTGCAGATACGCAGTATTTT; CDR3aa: CSVAPSSADTQYF
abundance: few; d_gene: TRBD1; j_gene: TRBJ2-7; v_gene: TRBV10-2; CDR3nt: TGCGCCAGCAGTCTCGGGACAGCAACCTACGAGCAGTACTTC; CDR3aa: CASSLGTATYEQYF
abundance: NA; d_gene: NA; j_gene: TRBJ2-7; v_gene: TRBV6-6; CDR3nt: TGTGCCAGCAGTTCGGGGCGCTACGAGCAGTACTTC; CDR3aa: CASSSGRYEQYF
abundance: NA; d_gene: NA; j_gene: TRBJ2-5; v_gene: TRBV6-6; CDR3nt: TGTGCCAGCAGTTATTCCCCTCGCTTTAATCAAGAGACCCAGTACTTC; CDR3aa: CASSYSPRFNQETQYF
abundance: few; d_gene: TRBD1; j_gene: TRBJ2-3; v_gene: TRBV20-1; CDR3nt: TGCAGTGCTATTCTGGCAGGACAGGGGTTGGATACGCAGTATTTT; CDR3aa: CSAILAGQGLDTQYF
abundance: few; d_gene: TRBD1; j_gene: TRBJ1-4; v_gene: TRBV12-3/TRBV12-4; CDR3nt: TGTGCCAGCAGCCCCGGTAGGGACAGGGGAGGAAAACTGTTTTTT; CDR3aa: CASSPGRDRGGKLFF
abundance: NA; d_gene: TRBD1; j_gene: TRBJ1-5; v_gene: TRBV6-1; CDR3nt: TGTGCCAGCAGTGAAGGGACAGGGGGCCGGCAGCCCCAGCATTTT; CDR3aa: CASSEGTGGRQPQHF
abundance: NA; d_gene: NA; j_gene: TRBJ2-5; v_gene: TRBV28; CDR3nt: TGTGCCAGCAGCTCGTACGGGGGCGGACCCCAAGAGACCCAGTACTTC; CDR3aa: CASSSYGGGPQETQYF
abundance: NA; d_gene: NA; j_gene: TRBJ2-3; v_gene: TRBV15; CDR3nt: TGTGCCACCAGCACCAAGGCAAGCACAGATACGCAGTATTTT; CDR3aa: CATSTKASTDTQYF
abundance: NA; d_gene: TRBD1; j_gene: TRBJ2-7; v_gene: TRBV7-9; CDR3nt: TGTGCCAGCAGCTTATCTGCAGGGGGCGACGAGCAGTACTTC; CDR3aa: CASSLSAGGDEQYF
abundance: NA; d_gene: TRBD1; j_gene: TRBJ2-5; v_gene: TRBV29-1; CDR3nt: TGCAGCGTTGAAACAGGGGTGGATGGGGAGACCCAGTACTTC; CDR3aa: CSVETGVDGETQYF
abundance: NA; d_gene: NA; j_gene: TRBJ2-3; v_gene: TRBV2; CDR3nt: TGTGCCAGCAGGCTCGCCGGGACGGGTACAGATACGCAGTATTTT; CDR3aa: CASRLAGTGTDTQYF
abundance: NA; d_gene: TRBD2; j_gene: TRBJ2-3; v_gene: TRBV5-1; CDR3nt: TGCGCCAGCAGCTTAACTAGCGGGAGCGCAGATACGCAGTATTTT; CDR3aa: CASSLTSGSADTQYF
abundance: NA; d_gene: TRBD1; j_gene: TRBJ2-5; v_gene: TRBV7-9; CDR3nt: TGTGCCAGCAGAGGACAGGGGGCCTTCCAAGAGACCCAGTACTTC; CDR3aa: CASRGQGAFQETQYF
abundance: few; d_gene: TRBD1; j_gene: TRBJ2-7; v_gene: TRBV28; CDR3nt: TGTGCCAGCAGTCCTTGGACAGGGACGTACGAGCAGTACTTC; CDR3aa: CASSPWTGTYEQYF
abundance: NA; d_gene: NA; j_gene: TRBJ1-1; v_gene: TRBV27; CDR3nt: TGTGCCAGCAGTTTATATGGGGGTACGGGCACTGAAGCTTTCTTT; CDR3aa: CASSLYGGTGTEAFF
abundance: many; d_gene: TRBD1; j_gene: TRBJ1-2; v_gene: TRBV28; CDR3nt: TGTGCCAGCAGTCCTACAGGGGGCTATGGCTACACCTTC; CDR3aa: CASSPTGGYGYTF
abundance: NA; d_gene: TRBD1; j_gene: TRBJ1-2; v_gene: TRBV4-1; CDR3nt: TGCGCCAGCACCATAGAGGACAGGACAAACTATGGCTACACCTTC; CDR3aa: CASTIEDRTNYGYTF
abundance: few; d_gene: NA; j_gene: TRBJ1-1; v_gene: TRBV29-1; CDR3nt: TGCAGCGTCGCGGGCCAGGCGAACACTGAAGCTTTCTTT; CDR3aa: CSVAGQANTEAFF
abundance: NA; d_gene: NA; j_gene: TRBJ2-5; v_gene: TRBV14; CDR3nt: TGTGCCAGCAGCCAAGCTCCAGGAACCCAAGAGGCCCAGTACTTC; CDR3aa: CASSQAPGTQEAQYF
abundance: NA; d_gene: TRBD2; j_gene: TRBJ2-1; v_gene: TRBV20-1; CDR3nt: TGCAGTGCTAGTTCGGGGGGGGCCAATGAGCAGTTCTTC; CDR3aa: CSASSGGANEQFF
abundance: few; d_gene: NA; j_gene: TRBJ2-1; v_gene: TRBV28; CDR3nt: TGTGCCAGCAGTTTGAGCGCCAACTACAATGAGCAGTTCTTC; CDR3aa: CASSLSANYNEQFF
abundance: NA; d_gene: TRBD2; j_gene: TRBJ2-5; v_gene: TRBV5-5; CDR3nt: TGTGCCAGCAGCTTAGATAGCGGGAGTGGAGAGACCCAGTACTTC; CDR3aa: CASSLDSGSGETQYF
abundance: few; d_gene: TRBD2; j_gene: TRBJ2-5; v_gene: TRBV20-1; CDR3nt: TGCAGTGCCAAACCAGCGGGAGGACCCCAAGAGACCCAGTACTTC; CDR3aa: CSAKPAGGPQETQYF
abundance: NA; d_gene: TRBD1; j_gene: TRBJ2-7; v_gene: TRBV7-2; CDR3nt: TGTGCCAGCAGCTCAGACAGGGGGAACTACGAGCAGTACTTC; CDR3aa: CASSSDRGNYEQYF